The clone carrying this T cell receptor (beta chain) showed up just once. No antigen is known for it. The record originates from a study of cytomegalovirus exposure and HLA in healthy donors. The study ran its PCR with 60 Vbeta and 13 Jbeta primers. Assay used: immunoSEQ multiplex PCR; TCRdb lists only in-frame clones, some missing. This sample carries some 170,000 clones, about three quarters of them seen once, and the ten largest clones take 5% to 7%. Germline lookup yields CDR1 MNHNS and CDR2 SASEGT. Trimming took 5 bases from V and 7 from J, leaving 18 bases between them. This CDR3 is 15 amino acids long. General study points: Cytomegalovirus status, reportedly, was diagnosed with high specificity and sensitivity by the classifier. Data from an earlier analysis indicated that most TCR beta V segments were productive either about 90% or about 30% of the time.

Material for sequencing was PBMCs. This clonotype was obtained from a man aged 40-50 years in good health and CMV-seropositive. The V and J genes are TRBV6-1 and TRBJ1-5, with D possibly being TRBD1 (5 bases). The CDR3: CASSKPREVGQPQHF. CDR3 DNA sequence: TGTGCCAGCAGTAAACCCAGGGAAGTCGGGCAGCCCCAGCATTTT.